Listed below are T cell receptor beta chains from one sample, sequenced in a study of blood T cell repertoires in COVID-19. Some clones are missing from TCRdb's copy, which holds only in-frame ones; the method was immunoSEQ multiplex PCR. The sample lists about 440,000 clones; about nine tenths were seen once. The sample comprised PBMCs or T cells enriched from blood (not recorded which). All receptors come from a man aged 18 to 35 who had recovered from COVID-19. The CDR3 runs from the conserved cysteine through the conserved F or W. The order of the fields is V gene, J gene, CDR3 protein.

V: TRBV4-1
J: TRBJ1-4
CDR3: CASSPTVLNEKLFF

V: TRBV3-1/TRBV3-2
J: TRBJ2-2
CDR3: CASSLGGARTGELFF

V: TRBV30
J: TRBJ2-1
CDR3: CAWNAGGRHNEQFF

V: TRBV14
J: TRBJ2-7
CDR3: CASSQGQGISYEQYF

V: TRBV10-1
J: TRBJ1-1
CDR3: CASKPTGNTEAFF

V: TRBV6-2/TRBV6-3
J: TRBJ2-5
CDR3: CASSGRDSSYVKTQYF

V: TRBV12-3/TRBV12-4
J: TRBJ1-1
CDR3: CASRGEATEAFF

V: TRBV5-4
J: TRBJ2-3
CDR3: CASSFGQGGTDTQYF

V: TRBV11-2
J: TRBJ1-5
CDR3: CASSARDSYNQPQHF

V: TRBV4-1
J: TRBJ1-2
CDR3: CASSQDRQDGYTF

V: TRBV19
J: TRBJ2-3
CDR3: CASSALAGSTDTQYF

V: TRBV5-1
J: TRBJ1-2
CDR3: CASSFQQGGGYTF

V: TRBV7-9
J: TRBJ2-1
CDR3: CASSLAGGRGGYNEQFF

V: TRBV3-1/TRBV3-2
J: TRBJ2-7
CDR3: CASSQGPAGGAYEQYF

V: TRBV2
J: TRBJ2-7
CDR3: CASSETGTQYF

V: TRBV15
J: TRBJ2-2
CDR3: CATSPSGSWTGELFF

V: TRBV28
J: TRBJ2-7
CDR3: CASSFPTSGRARSYEQYF

V: TRBV6-5
J: TRBJ1-2
CDR3: CATLRQVNYGYTF

V: TRBV6-5
J: TRBJ1-2
CDR3: CASSYGRGLVRYTF

V: TRBV20-1
J: TRBJ2-3
CDR3: CSAFRDSQYF

V: TRBV4-1
J: TRBJ2-4
CDR3: CASSQGGGRAELQYF

V: TRBV7-9
J: TRBJ1-4
CDR3: CASSLDSRELFF

V: TRBV5-1
J: TRBJ2-1
CDR3: CASSPPSSYNEQFF

V: TRBV18
J: TRBJ1-3
CDR3: CASSPLATGNTIYF

V: TRBV2
J: TRBJ2-5
CDR3: CASSGTGLETQYF

V: TRBV13
J: TRBJ2-1
CDR3: CASSLGARGYNEQFF

V: TRBV2
J: TRBJ2-3
CDR3: CASSWLAPSTDTQYF

V: TRBV6-4
J: TRBJ1-5
CDR3: CASIPVQQDRNQPQHF

V: TRBV7-6
J: TRBJ1-2
CDR3: CASSPGTGSVDYGYTF

V: TRBV5-4
J: TRBJ1-6
CDR3: CASSWGTDLNSPLHF

V: TRBV29-1
J: TRBJ2-3
CDR3: CSVPEGAYTQYF

V: TRBV3-1/TRBV3-2
J: TRBJ2-7
CDR3: CASSHGAGDYEQYF

V: TRBV14
J: TRBJ1-1
CDR3: CATDRGAGNTEAFF

V: TRBV2
J: TRBJ1-3
CDR3: CASSEGRSSGNTIYF

V: TRBV9
J: TRBJ1-3
CDR3: CASSDRGSSGNTIYF

V: TRBV18
J: TRBJ2-1
CDR3: CASSPGGSPSYNEQFF

V: TRBV12-5
J: TRBJ1-1
CDR3: CASGLVPGTGVKNTEAFF